Included here is one T cell receptor beta chain sequence, with context. The antigen remains undetermined. Primers for the PCR totalled 60 Vbeta and 13 Jbeta. The repertoire was sequenced with immunoSEQ multiplex PCR; TCRdb's copy has only in-frame clones and lacks some. The table has around 120,000 clones, 75% to 90% seen once. This record comes from a study of cytomegalovirus exposure and HLA in healthy donors. The CDR3 consists of 14 residues. Trimming stripped 8 bases from V and 7 bases from J, with 19 bases between. Germline V gene data show CDR1 as MNHEY and CDR2 as SMNVEV (reference sequence). General study results and limits: According to reports, the classifier identified cytomegalovirus status with high specificity and sensitivity. An analysis that came later showed most CMV-associated TCR beta chains appearing HLA-restricted. Presence/absence comparisons presumed near-even sequencing depth among donors.

The sequence was collected from a woman aged 40-49 years in good health and CMV-seropositive. Sample: PBMCs. The chain recombines TRBV27 with TRBJ2-3; D is uncertain. CDR3 in DNA: TGTGCCAGCGGGTTGTCCGGAGTAGGATATACGCAGTATTTT. It yields the protein CASGLSGVGYTQYF.